The following is a T cell receptor beta chain sequence with its context. The V and J ends lost 8 bases and 4 bases, in that order; junction bases with no gene match: 13. The CDR3 spans 14 residues. Germline V gene sequence: CDR1 GTSNPN, CDR2 SVGIG (reference sequence). With 60 Vbeta and 13 Jbeta primers, the PCR was carried out. In the authors' workflow: Counted up in a later analysis, unique TCR beta chains came to some 80 million, with around 12 million shared. TCRdb's copy holds only in-frame clones and misses some; the assay was immunoSEQ multiplex PCR. The V and J calls and clone size come from that table; D and trimming were worked out from the DNA. Among about 160,000 clones, around 80% were seen once, and the ten largest hold about 1.4%. This entry comes from a study of cytomegalovirus exposure and HLA in healthy donors. At the level of the study: Sequencing of about 200 million T cells in an earlier analysis found 100 million to 140 million unique TCR beta sequences. HLA-typed donors were the source of tens of millions of unique TCRs held in an early data release.

The rearrangement joins TRBV30 to TRBJ2-7, with 8 nucleotides matching TRBD1. The clonotype originates from a girl aged 5-17 years in good health and CMV-seropositive. The sequenced sample consisted of PBMCs. The CDR3 reads CAISTGTGSYEQYF. CDR3 DNA sequence: TGTGCCATCTCGACCGGGACAGGATCATACGAGCAGTACTTC.